This T cell receptor beta chain appears in the sequencing data of a study of T cell responses to AZD1222 COVID-19 vaccine. General study findings and limits: White British ancestry dominated among donors, who included more females, and clonal diversity was possibly underestimated. Scientists sampled the repertoires only once the peak T cell response had passed. Baseline seropositives among AZD1222 recipients totaled only six or seven.

A word on this clone: Its target is not known.

TCRdb's table, derived via immunoSEQ multiplex PCR, lists solely in-frame clones and lacks some. The table shows roughly 98,000 clones, with roughly 83% occurring only once. V was shortened by 9 bases and J by 2 bases, with 23 bases between the two germline ends. Germline CDR1 reads MNHNY; CDR2 reads SVGAGI (reference sequence). The CDR3 is 16 residues long. This sequence was found in an adult who received the AZD1222 COVID-19 vaccine. The sequenced sample was peripheral blood, obtained 28 days after the second AZD1222 dose. The chain has TRBV6-6 and TRBJ2-7; D call uncertain. The CDR3 reads CASLKNPTVVTYEQYF. The CDR3 DNA follows: TGTGCCAGTCTAAAAAACCCCACTGTGGTGACCTACGAGCAGTACTTC.